A selection of T cell receptor beta chains follows, all from one sample in a study of regulatory T cells in long-lasting Graves disease. TCRdb independently ran MiXCR on the multiplex PCR reads; one entry per CDR3 protein. The sample comprises roughly 560,000 distinct CDR3 sequences, about 11% of which are singletons, and roughly 9.3% rests with the top ten. This same sample was also taken into another study, of T cells in Graves' hyperthyroidism and ophthalmopathy.

Sequenced material: peripheral blood mononuclear cells (PBMCs), taken at new diagnosis, from a patient treated with antithyroid drugs. Receptors were obtained from a young woman with Graves disease. Each CDR3 is given with its conserved first and last residue. Fields, in order: clone size, J gene, V gene, D gene, CDR3 protein, CDR3 DNA. A D gene is named only where the DNA matches it firmly. Expanded clones are given a class, and other clones once, few, many or no size at all.

>many|TRBJ1-1|TRBV27|TRBD1
CASIRRTGEAFF
TGTGCCAGCATCCGGAGGACAGGGGAAGCTTTCTTT
>many|TRBJ2-1|TRBV11-2|TRBD2
CASSFSGGAGAYNEQFF
TGTGCCAGCAGCTTCTCCGGTGGAGCGGGAGCGTACAATGAGCAGTTCTTC
>many|TRBJ2-5|TRBV2|TRBD1
CASSRTGPGETQYF
TGTGCCAGCAGCCGGACAGGGCCGGGGGAGACCCAGTACTTC
>few|TRBJ1-1|TRBV5-6|NA
CASSLATGPASGTEAFF
TGTGCCAGCAGCTTGGCCACTGGGCCTGCGTCCGGCACTGAAGCTTTCTTT
>few|TRBJ2-1|TRBV5-1|TRBD2
CASTSGYSYNEQFF
TGCGCCAGCACTAGCGGGTATTCCTACAATGAGCAGTTCTTC
>NA|TRBJ2-1|TRBV25-1|NA
CASSGSGVREQFF
TGTGCCAGCAGTGGGTCAGGGGTCCGCGAGCAGTTCTTC
>many|TRBJ1-5|TRBV19|TRBD1
CASSIGGSNQPQHF
TGTGCCAGCAGCATAGGGGGCAGTAATCAGCCCCAGCATTTT
>many|TRBJ1-3|TRBV28|TRBD1
CASTDRVTGNTIYF
TGTGCCAGCACCGACAGGGTTACTGGAAACACCATATATTTT
>many|TRBJ2-1|TRBV28|NA
CASSFIGWGVNEQFF
TGTGCCAGCAGTTTTATCGGATGGGGTGTCAATGAGCAGTTCTTC
>few|TRBJ2-7|TRBV3-1|NA
CASSQDISTHEQYF
TGTGCCAGCAGCCAAGACATTAGTACCCACGAGCAGTACTTC
>many|TRBJ1-2|TRBV5-1|NA
CASSPDTTYGYTF
TGCGCCAGCAGCCCGGATACTACATATGGCTACACCTTC
>NA|TRBJ2-7|TRBV7-6|TRBD2
CASSLVLGAAGGETLF
TGTGCCAGCAGCTTAGTACTCGGCGCAGCGGGGGGGGAAACACTCTTC
>many|TRBJ2-7|TRBV6-1|NA
CASRRPDNYEQYF
TGTGCCAGCAGAAGACCGGACAACTACGAGCAGTACTTC
>NA|TRBJ1-1|TRBV20-1|TRBD1
CSARQGAFTEAFF
TGCAGTGCAAGACAGGGGGCTTTCACTGAAGCTTTCTTT
>many|TRBJ2-1|TRBV9|NA
CASSVGTASYNEQFF
TGTGCCAGCAGCGTAGGAACTGCGTCCTACAATGAGCAGTTCTTC
>many|TRBJ2-5|TRBV10-3|NA
CAISVGGPEETQYF
TGTGCCATCAGTGTGGGAGGCCCTGAAGAGACCCAGTACTTC
>many|TRBJ1-5|TRBV11-2|NA
CASSLEAGYNQPQHF
TGTGCCAGCAGCTTAGAGGCAGGCTACAATCAGCCCCAGCATTTT
>many|TRBJ1-6|TRBV14|NA
CASSQEGRGGNSPLHF
TGTGCCAGCAGCCAAGAGGGCAGGGGTGGAAATTCACCCCTCCACTTT
>few|TRBJ1-1|TRBV9|NA
CASSVDVISNTEAFF
TGTGCCAGCAGCGTAGATGTCATTTCGAACACTGAAGCTTTCTTT
>NA|TRBJ2-1|TRBV12-3/TRBV12-4|TRBD2
CASSWEISGRVGEQFF
TGTGCCAGCAGTTGGGAGATTAGCGGGAGGGTCGGTGAGCAGTTCTTC
>few|TRBJ2-5|TRBV5-1|TRBD2
CASTPGAGGIGETQYF
TGCGCCAGCACCCCCGGAGCGGGAGGGATAGGAGAGACCCAGTACTTC
>NA|TRBJ2-7|TRBV11-3|TRBD2
CASSSDSGRVYEQYF
TGTGCCAGCAGCTCTGACAGCGGGAGGGTCTACGAGCAGTACTTC
>NA|TRBJ2-7|TRBV20-1|NA
CSARAGRGVYEQYF
TGCAGTGCTAGAGCCGGGAGAGGTGTCTACGAGCAGTACTTC
>few|TRBJ1-1|TRBV29-1|NA
CSVDPRGGSTEAFF
TGCAGCGTTGACCCTCGCGGCGGGAGCACTGAAGCTTTCTTT
>many|TRBJ2-1|TRBV11-2|NA
CASSLYVPPRDRRDEQFF
TGTGCCAGCAGCTTATATGTCCCCCCCCGGGACCGAAGGGATGAGCAGTTCTTC
>many|TRBJ1-2|TRBV29-1|TRBD1
CSVDSSGGNYGYTF
TGCAGCGTTGATAGTTCAGGGGGAAACTATGGCTACACCTTC
>many|TRBJ2-6|TRBV24-1|NA
CATSDPGTGANVLTF
TGTGCCACCAGTGATCCAGGGACTGGGGCCAACGTCCTGACTTTC
>many|TRBJ2-3|TRBV20-1|NA
CSASTIREMTDTQYF
TGCAGTGCTAGTACGATCAGGGAGATGACAGATACGCAGTATTTT
>few|TRBJ2-1|TRBV6-2/TRBV6-3|NA
CASRGNSEQLF
TGTGCCAGCAGGGGGAACAGTGAGCAGCTCTTC
>many|TRBJ2-7|TRBV7-8|NA
CASSFSRDASYEQYF
TGTGCCAGCAGCTTCTCGCGGGACGCCTCCTACGAGCAGTACTTC
>many|TRBJ2-1|TRBV11-1|NA
CASSLRRAGSNEQFF
TGTGCCAGCAGCTTACGTCGGGCAGGGTCAAATGAGCAGTTCTTC
>few|TRBJ2-4|TRBV6-2/TRBV6-3|NA
CASGPWGTQYF
TGTGCCAGCGGCCCCTGGGGCACCCAGTACTTC
>many|TRBJ2-1|TRBV2|NA
CASSAIQGWNEQFF
TGTGCCAGCAGTGCGATCCAGGGTTGGAATGAGCAGTTCTTC
>NA|TRBJ2-7|TRBV20-1|TRBD1
CSASQPGQGFAQYF
TGCAGTGCGAGTCAACCGGGACAGGGGTTTGCGCAGTACTTC
>few|TRBJ2-7|TRBV5-6|TRBD1
CASSFGTGAVTPIPYEQYF
TGTGCCAGCAGCTTCGGGACAGGGGCCGTCACACCAATACCCTACGAGCAGTACTTC
>NA|TRBJ1-3|TRBV10-3|NA
CAIRIGAVDTIYF
TGTGCCATCAGGATTGGGGCTGTAGACACCATATATTTT
>few|TRBJ2-3|TRBV20-1|NA
CSAKWGTDTQYF
TGCAGTGCTAAATGGGGGACAGATACGCAGTATTTT